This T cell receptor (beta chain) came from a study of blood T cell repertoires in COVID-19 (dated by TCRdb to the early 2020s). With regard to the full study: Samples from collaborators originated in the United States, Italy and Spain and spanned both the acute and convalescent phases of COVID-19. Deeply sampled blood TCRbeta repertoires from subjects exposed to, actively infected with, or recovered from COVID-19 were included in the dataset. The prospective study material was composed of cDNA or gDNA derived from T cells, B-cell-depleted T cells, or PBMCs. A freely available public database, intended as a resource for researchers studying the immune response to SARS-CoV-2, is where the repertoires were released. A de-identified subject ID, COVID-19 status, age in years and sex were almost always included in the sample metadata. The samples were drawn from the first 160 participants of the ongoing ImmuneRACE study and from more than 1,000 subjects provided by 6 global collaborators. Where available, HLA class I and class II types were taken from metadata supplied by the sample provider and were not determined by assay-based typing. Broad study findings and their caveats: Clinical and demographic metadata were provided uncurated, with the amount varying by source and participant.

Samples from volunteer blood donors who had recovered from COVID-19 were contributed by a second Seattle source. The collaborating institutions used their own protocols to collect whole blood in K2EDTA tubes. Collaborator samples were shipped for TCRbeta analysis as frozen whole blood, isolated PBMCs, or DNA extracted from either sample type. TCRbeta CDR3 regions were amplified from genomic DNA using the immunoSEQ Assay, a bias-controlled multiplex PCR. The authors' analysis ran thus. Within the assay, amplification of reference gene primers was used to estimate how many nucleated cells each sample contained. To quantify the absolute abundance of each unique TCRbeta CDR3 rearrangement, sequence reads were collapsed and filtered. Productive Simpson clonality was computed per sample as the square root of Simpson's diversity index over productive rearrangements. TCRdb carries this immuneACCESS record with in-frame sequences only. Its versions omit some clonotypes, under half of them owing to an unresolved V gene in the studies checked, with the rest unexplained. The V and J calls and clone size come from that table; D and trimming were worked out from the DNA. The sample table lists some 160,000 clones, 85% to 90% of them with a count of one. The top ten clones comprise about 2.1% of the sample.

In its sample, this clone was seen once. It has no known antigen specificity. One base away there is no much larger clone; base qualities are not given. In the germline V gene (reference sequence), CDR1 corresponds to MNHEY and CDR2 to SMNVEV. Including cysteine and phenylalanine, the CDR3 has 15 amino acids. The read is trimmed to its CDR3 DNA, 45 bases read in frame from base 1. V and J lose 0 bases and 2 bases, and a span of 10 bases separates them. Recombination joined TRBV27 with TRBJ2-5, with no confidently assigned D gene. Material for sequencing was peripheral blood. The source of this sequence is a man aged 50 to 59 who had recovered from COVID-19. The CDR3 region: CASSLSGRLQETQYF. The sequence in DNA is TGTGCCAGCAGTTTATCGGGCCGTTTACAAGAGACCCAGTACTTC.